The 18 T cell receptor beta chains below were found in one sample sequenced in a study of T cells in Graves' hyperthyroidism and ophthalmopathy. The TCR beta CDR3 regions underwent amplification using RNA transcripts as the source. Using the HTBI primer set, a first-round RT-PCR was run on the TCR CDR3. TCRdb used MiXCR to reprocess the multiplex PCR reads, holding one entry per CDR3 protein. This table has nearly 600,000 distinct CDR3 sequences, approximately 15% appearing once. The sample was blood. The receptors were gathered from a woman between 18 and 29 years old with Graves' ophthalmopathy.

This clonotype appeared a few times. CDR3 sequence (DNA): TGCAGTGCCAGAAGGGGACAAAGCACCGGGGAGCTGTTTTTT. Translating it yields CSARRGQSTGELFF. J is TRBJ2-2 and V is TRBV20-1; maybe TRBD1 (6 bases). Trimming removed 6 bases from V and 4 bases from J, with 15 bases in between. The germline V gene encodes CDR1 DFQATT and CDR2 SNEGSKA (reference sequence). CDR3 length: 14 residues.

This CDR3 is CSARAWGGSNQPQHF. The CDR3 DNA sequence: TGCAGTGCTAGAGCATGGGGGGGTTCCAATCAGCCCCAGCATTTT. V is TRBV20-1 and J is TRBJ1-5, with D tentatively TRBD1 (5 bases). This CDR3 is 15 amino acids long. The germline V and J ends were trimmed by 1 base and 3 bases, with 13 bases remaining between them. Germline CDR1 reads DFQATT; CDR2 reads SNEGSKA (reference sequence).

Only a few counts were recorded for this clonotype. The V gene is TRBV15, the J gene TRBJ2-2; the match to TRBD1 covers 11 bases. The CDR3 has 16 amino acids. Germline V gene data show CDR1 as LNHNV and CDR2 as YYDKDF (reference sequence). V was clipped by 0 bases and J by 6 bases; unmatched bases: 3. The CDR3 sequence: CATSRERTGGPGELFF. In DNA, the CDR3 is TGTGCCACCAGCAGAGAAAGGACAGGGGGCCCCGGGGAGCTGTTTTTT.

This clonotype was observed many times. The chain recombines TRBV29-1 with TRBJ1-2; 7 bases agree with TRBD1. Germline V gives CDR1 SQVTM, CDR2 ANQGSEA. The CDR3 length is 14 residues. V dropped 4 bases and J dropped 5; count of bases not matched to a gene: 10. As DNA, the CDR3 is TGCAGCGTTGTTGTCCAGGGGGAAAGTTATGGCTACACCTTC. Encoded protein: CSVVVQGESYGYTF.

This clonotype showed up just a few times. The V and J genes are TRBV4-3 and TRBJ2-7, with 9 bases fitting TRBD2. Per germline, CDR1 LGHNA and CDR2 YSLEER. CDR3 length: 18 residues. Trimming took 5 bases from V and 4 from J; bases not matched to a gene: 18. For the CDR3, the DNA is TGCGCCAGCAGCTCATACCCCCCGAAGGTAGCGGGAGTGTACGAGCAGTACTTC. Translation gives CASSSYPPKVAGVYEQYF.

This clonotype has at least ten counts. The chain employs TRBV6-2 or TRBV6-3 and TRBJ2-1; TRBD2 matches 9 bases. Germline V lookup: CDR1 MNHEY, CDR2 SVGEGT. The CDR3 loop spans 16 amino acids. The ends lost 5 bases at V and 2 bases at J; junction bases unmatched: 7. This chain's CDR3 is CASSVSSGMAYNEQFF. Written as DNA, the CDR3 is TGTGCCAGCAGTGTATCTAGCGGGATGGCCTACAATGAGCAGTTCTTC.

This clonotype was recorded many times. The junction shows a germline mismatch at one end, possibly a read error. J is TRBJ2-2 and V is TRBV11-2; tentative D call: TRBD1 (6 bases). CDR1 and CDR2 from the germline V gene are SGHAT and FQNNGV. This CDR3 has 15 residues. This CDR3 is CTSTRGQTSTGELFF. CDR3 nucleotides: TGTACCAGCACACGCGGACAGACCTCCACCGGGGAGCTGTTTTTT.

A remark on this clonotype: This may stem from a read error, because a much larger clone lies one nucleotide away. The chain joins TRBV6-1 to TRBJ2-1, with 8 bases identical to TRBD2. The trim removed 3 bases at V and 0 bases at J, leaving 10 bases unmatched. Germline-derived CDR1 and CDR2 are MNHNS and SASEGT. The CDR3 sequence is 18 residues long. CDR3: CASSESPGLGGSYNEQFF. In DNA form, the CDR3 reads TGTGCCAGCAGTGAGTCGCCGGGACTAGGGGGCTCCTACAATGAGCAGTTCTTC.

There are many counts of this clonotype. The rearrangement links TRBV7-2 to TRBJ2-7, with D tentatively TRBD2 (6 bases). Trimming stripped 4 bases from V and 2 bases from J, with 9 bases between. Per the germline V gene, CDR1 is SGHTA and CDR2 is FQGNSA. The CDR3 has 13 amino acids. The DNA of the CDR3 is TGTGCCAGCAGCTCCTGGGGGGCCTACGAGCAGTACTTC. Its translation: CASSSWGAYEQYF.

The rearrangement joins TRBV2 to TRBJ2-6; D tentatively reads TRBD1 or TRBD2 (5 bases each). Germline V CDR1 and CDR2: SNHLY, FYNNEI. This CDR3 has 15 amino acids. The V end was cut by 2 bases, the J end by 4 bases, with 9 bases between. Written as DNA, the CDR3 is TGTGCCAGCAGTGAATGGGGGAACGGGGCCAACGTCCTGACTTTC. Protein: CASSEWGNGANVLTF.

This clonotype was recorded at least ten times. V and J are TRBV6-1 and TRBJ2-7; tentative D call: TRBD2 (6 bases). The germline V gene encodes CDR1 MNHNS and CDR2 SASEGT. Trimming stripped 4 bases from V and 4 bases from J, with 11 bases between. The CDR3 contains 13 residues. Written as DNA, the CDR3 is TGTGCCAGCAGTGGCGGGACTTCATACGAGCAGTACTTC. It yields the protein CASSGGTSYEQYF.

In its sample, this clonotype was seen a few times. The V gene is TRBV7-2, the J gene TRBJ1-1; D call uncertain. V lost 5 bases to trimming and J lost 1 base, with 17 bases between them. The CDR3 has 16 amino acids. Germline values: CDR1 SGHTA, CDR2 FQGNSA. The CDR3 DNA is TGTGCCAGCAGCCTCCACCAGACCGATACGAACACTGAAGCTTTCTTT. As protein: CASSLHQTDTNTEAFF.

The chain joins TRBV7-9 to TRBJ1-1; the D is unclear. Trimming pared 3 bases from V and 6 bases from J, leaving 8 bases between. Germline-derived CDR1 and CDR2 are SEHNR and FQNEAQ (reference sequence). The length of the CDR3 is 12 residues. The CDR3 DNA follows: TGTGCCAGCAGCTTTCAGAATCCTGAAGCTTTCTTT. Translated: CASSFQNPEAFF.

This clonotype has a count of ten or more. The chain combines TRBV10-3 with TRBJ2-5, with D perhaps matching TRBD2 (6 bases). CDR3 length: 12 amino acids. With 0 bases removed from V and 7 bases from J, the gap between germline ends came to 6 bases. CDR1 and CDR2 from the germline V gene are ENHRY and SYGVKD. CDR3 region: CAISESEGTQYF. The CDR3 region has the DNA TGTGCCATCAGTGAGTCGGAGGGGACCCAGTACTTC.

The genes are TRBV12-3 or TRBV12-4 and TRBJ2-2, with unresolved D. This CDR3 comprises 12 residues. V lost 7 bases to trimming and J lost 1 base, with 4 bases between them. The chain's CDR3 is CASMMNTGELFF. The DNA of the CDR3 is TGTGCCAGCATGATGAACACCGGGGAGCTGTTTTTT.

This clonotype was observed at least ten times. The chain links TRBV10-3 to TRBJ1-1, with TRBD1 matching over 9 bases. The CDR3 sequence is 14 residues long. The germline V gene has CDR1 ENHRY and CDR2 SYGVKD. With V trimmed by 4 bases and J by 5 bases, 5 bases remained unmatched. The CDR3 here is CAISGQGEETEAFF. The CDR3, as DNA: TGTGCCATCAGTGGACAGGGGGAAGAAACTGAAGCTTTCTTT.

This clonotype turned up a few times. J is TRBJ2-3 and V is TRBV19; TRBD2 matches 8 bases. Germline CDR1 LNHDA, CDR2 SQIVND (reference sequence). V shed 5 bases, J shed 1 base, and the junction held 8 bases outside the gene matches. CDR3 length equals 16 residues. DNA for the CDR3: TGTGCCAGTAGTGCAACTAGCGGCCCCCGCACAGATACGCAGTATTTT. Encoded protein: CASSATSGPRTDTQYF.

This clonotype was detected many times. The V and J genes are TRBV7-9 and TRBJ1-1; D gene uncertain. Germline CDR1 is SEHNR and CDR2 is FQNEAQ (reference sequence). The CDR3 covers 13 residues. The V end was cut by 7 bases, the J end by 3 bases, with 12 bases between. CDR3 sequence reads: CASTLRVDTEAFF. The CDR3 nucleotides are TGTGCCAGCACCCTCCGGGTTGACACTGAAGCTTTCTTT.